The source of this T cell receptor beta chain is a study of CD8+ T cells in alopecia areata. Losses at the gene ends were 4 bases for V and 5 bases for J; bases not matched to a gene: 14. This CDR3 spans 16 amino acids. Germline lookup yields CDR1 SGHRS and CDR2 YFSETQ. Sequencing templates came from extracted RNA that was reverse transcribed into cDNA. Repertoires were generated with immunoSEQ multiplex PCR, while TCRdb's copy carries only in-frame clones and drops some. The repertoire has 110,000 to 150,000 clones, around two thirds of them found once; the top ten carry 35% to 45%. General observations from the study: Mice gave a clearer picture of TCR sharing than patients did, possibly for HLA-related reasons.

Concerning this clone itself: Its specificity is not known.

Sequenced sample: CD8+ T cells sorted from blood. This receptor was identified in a human donor in good health. V and J are TRBV5-1 and TRBJ2-5; 7 bases fit TRBD2. CDR3 nucleotides: TGCGCCAGCAGCCCGGAAGGAAGGGGAGGGACGGAGACCCAGTACTTC. Its translation is CASSPEGRGGTETQYF.